Sequencing of this TCR beta chain was carried out in a study of CD8+CD57+ T cells in acquired aplastic anemia. Individuals selected for sequencing had exhibited CD8+CD57+ cell expansion on flow cytometry. Both TCR beta VDJ combination and CDR3 sequence profiling were carried out. Genomic DNA was the template for this profiling. TCRdb re-derived calls from the reads in MiXCR, one entry per CDR3 protein. Of 150,000 or so distinct CDR3 sequences listed, 48% were seen once; the top ten hold around a third. The CDR3 sequence is 16 residues long. In germline, CDR1 is LNHDA, CDR2 SQIVND (reference sequence). Between the trimmed V and J ends, which lost 3 bases and 1 base, there was a span of 15 bases. This clonotype was recorded many times.

The sequencing sample was made of sorted CD4+, CD8+, or CD8+CD57+ T cells (not recorded which) from PBMCs. This sequence was found in a human donor with aplastic anemia. The chain has TRBV19 and TRBJ1-2; D gene unclear. CDR3 sequence (DNA): TGTGCCAGTAGTATTTCGGGCAGTCTCTTTAACTATGGCTACACCTTC. Translated, it gives CASSISGSLFNYGYTF.